The 28 T cell receptor beta chains below all came from one sample that was sequenced in a study of CXCR3-negative and CXCR3-positive naive CD8 T cells. UMI-labeled 5' RACE yielded the TRB cDNA libraries. Following a re-call of the 5' RACE reads, TCRdb has one entry per CDR3 protein and lacks DNA. This sample contains 50,000 to 65,000 distinct CDR3 sequences. Antigens for these TCRs are unknown. Study results and caveats: CXCR3-negative naive cells had less hydrophobic TRB CDR3s than did CXCR3-positive naive cells.

The sequenced sample was naive CXCR3+ CD8+ T cells from blood. As for subset: CD45RO-CCR7+CD27+CD95- naive CD8+ T cells expressing CXCR3 (TNR3+). The receptor source for this set is a human donor in good health. Some clones in this sample may be carry-over from other donors' samples.

The rearrangement links TRBV11-2 to TRBJ1-1; the TCRdb call, TRBD1, lacks DNA for checking. This CDR3 comprises 15 residues. In germline, CDR1 is SGHAT, CDR2 FQNNGV. The CDR3 spells CASSSTGTGNTEAFF.

This rearrangement joins TRBV7-2 to TRBJ1-2; TCRdb calls TRBD1, which cannot be checked without DNA. The CDR3 runs 17 residues. Germline-derived CDR1 and CDR2 are SGHTA and FQGNSA. CDR3 in amino acids: CASSLVGQGAFSYGYTF.

J is TRBJ2-1 and V is TRBV27. The CDR3 contains 14 residues. The V gene's germline CDR1 is MNHEY and CDR2 SMNVEV (reference sequence). The CDR3 loop is CASSFGQTYNEQFF.

The chain recombines TRBV5-5 with TRBJ1-1; TCRdb indicates TRBD1, and absent DNA this call remains unverified. Germline V gene data show CDR1 as SGHKS and CDR2 as YYEKEE (reference sequence). This CDR3 has 14 amino acids. The CDR3 loop reads CASSPGGADTEAFF.

The chain employs TRBV29-1 and TRBJ1-1; TCRdb names TRBD1, which stays unverified in the absence of DNA. Germline lookup yields CDR1 SQVTM and CDR2 ANQGSEA. The CDR3 has 13 residues. The CDR3 loop is CSVLGSGDTEAFF.

V and J are TRBV20-1 and TRBJ2-1; with no DNA, the TCRdb D assignment of TRBD2 cannot be verified. Germline V gene data show CDR1 as DFQATT and CDR2 as SNEGSKA (reference sequence). The length of the CDR3 is 16 residues. CDR3 protein: CSASPLERGWINEQFF.

V is TRBV11-3 and J is TRBJ2-1; without DNA, the TCRdb call of TRBD1 cannot be checked. In germline, CDR1 is SGHNT, CDR2 YENEEA. The CDR3 consists of 12 residues. CDR3: CASSLGRREQFF.

The V call is TRBV20-1, the J call TRBJ2-7; TCRdb names TRBD2, which stays unverified in the absence of DNA. CDR3 size: 16 residues. The germline V gene encodes CDR1 DFQATT and CDR2 SNEGSKA (reference sequence). CDR3 sequence: CSATGMMRTTTYEQYF.

The chain employs TRBV4-3 and TRBJ1-4. There are 15 residues in the CDR3. Germline V gene data show CDR1 as LGHNA and CDR2 as YSLEER. The chain's CDR3 is CASSQDRDLREKLFF.

V is TRBV3-1 and J is TRBJ2-2. Per germline, CDR1 LGHDT and CDR2 YNNKEL (reference sequence). The CDR3 spans 12 residues. CDR3 sequence reads: CASSQGAGELFF.

V is TRBV6-5 and J is TRBJ2-1. Germline assignment: CDR1 MNHEY and CDR2 SVGAGI. The CDR3 is 13 residues long. The CDR3 region is CASSYGPRNEQFF.

This sequence joins TRBV19 and TRBJ2-2. The CDR3 is made up of 15 amino acids. Per germline, CDR1 LNHDA and CDR2 SQIVND (reference sequence). The CDR3 region is CASSIELTYTGELFF.

The genes are TRBV29-1 and TRBJ2-7; absent DNA, TCRdb's TRBD1 call cannot be checked. The germline CDR1 and CDR2 sequences are SQVTM and ANQGSEA. The CDR3 has 15 amino acids. CDR3 loop: CSVEGEQGNRYEQYF.

The chain joins TRBV7-2 to TRBJ2-7; the TCRdb call, TRBD1, lacks DNA for checking. This CDR3 has 16 amino acids. Germline CDR1 SGHTA, CDR2 FQGNSA. CDR3 sequence: CASSPESWDITYEQYF.

The gene calls are TRBV29-1 and TRBJ1-1. This CDR3 comprises 13 residues. Germline assignment: CDR1 SQVTM and CDR2 ANQGSEA. The CDR3 sequence is CSVEDSAGSEAFF.

The chain joins TRBV14 to TRBJ2-7; the D call of TRBD1 rests on TCRdb alone, since no DNA is present to check it. The CDR3 is 15 residues long. CDR1 is SGHDN and CDR2 is FVKESK in the germline V gene. The CDR3 sequence: CASSQEGTYTWEQYF. Full variable domain (remainder filled in from reference TRBV14 and TRBJ2-7): EAGVTQFPSHSVIEKGQTVTLRCDPISGHDNLYWYRRVMGKEIKFLLHFVKESKQDESGMPNNRFLAERTGGTYSTLKVQPAELEDSGVYFCASSQEGTYTWEQYFGPGTRLTVT.

This chain connects TRBV7-8 to TRBJ2-3; TCRdb reports TRBD1, a call that lacks DNA to check it against. Germline CDR1 and CDR2: SGHVS and FQNEAQ. The CDR3 spans 15 residues. CDR3 residues: CASSLAMGETDTQYF.

The chain links TRBV29-1 to TRBJ2-3; absent DNA, TCRdb's TRBD1 call cannot be checked. Germline V gene sequence: CDR1 SQVTM, CDR2 ANQGSEA. CDR3 length: 15 residues. CDR3: CSVGGRTESTDTQYF.

The genes are TRBV29-1 and TRBJ2-2; TCRdb outputs TRBD1, but without DNA this stays unchecked. CDR1 and CDR2 (germline): SQVTM, ANQGSEA. The length of the CDR3 is 15 residues. CDR3: CSVQTMTGNTGELFF.

This chain links TRBV12-3 or TRBV12-4 with TRBJ1-2; TCRdb lists TRBD1, though no DNA is available to test this call. The CDR3 spans 14 residues. The CDR3 here is CASSLARQGYGYTF.

The CDR3: CSAQEFNTIYF. The V call is TRBV29-1, the J call TRBJ1-3; with no DNA, the TCRdb D assignment of TRBD1 cannot be verified. This CDR3 is built from 11 residues. Germline loops: CDR1 SQVTM, CDR2 ANQGSEA.

The J gene is TRBJ1-2, the V gene TRBV12-3 or TRBV12-4; the TCRdb D gene call, TRBD1, has no DNA to confirm it. This CDR3 has 14 amino acids. The CDR3 protein is CASSPLSANYGYTF.

This chain connects TRBV28 to TRBJ2-1; TCRdb proposes TRBD1, but this gene call is untestable without DNA. The CDR3 length is 15 residues. Germline lookup yields CDR1 MDHEN and CDR2 SYDVKM. CDR3 sequence reads: CASSLLDRLDGEQFF.

The V call is TRBV19, the J call TRBJ2-7; TCRdb's assignment of TRBD2 cannot be checked, as there is no DNA. The CDR3 is 14 amino acids. Looked up from germline, CDR1 is LNHDA and CDR2 is SQIVND (reference sequence). CDR3: CASRDSRASYEQYF. The whole variable domain, filled in from reference TRBV19 and TRBJ2-7, reads DGGITQSPKYLFRKEGQNVTLSCEQNLNHDAMYWYRQDPGQGLRLIYYSQIVNDFQKGDIAEGYSVSREKKESFPLTVTSAQKNPTAFYLCASRDSRASYEQYFGPGTRLTVT.

The V gene is TRBV29-1, the J gene TRBJ1-2; the D gene TCRdb calls, TRBD1, cannot be checked with no DNA. Per germline, CDR1 SQVTM and CDR2 ANQGSEA. The CDR3 has 14 amino acids. The CDR3 region is CSAVGDGGGYGYTF.

V usage is TRBV5-1 and J usage is TRBJ2-2. The CDR3 sequence is 13 residues long. Germline-derived CDR1 and CDR2 are SGHRS and YFSETQ. The CDR3 loop is CASSLLRTGELFF.

The V call is TRBV7-3, the J call TRBJ2-5; the D gene TCRdb calls, TRBD1, cannot be checked with no DNA. CDR3 length equals 14 residues. Germline values: CDR1 SGHTA, CDR2 FQGTGA. The CDR3 here is CASSRTGNQETQYF.

The chain couples TRBV3-1 to TRBJ1-5. There are 18 residues in the CDR3. Per germline, CDR1 LGHDT and CDR2 YNNKEL (reference sequence). The CDR3 protein is CASSQGSWEDGSNQPQHF. Based on the CDR3 plus reference TRBV3-1 and TRBJ1-5, the full variable domain is DTAVSQTPKYLVTQMGNDKSIKCEQNLGHDTMYWYKQDSKKFLKIMFSYNNKELIINETVPNRFSPKSPDKAHLNLHINSLELGDSAVYFCASSQGSWEDGSNQPQHFGDGTRLSIL.